This T cell receptor beta chain was profiled in a study of blood T cells in healthy people across ages. With a J-beta primer mix and a sample-barcoded 5' primer, a second PCR ran about 7 to 12 cycles. Each TCR beta cDNA got a 12-nucleotide random molecular identifier. TCRdb itself ran the 5' RACE reads through MiXCR, one entry per CDR3 protein. The table lists 1.2 million to 1.5 million distinct CDR3 sequences, 55% to 75% of them singletons. This clonotype showed up just a few times. The germline CDR1 and CDR2 sequences are LNHNV and YYDKDF (reference sequence). Trimming removed 0 bases at V and 4 bases at J, with 9 bases between. The CDR3 is made up of 15 amino acids.

Sequencing was performed on blood. This chain uses TRBV15 with TRBJ2-2; TRBD2 is a possible D gene (6 bases). The clonotype was recovered from a man between 18 and 35 years old in good health. This CDR3 is CATSRERGPTGELFF. In DNA, the CDR3 is TGTGCCACCAGCAGAGAGCGGGGACCCACCGGGGAGCTGTTTTTT. The variable domain in full, completed from reference TRBV15 and TRBJ2-2, reads DAMVIQNPRYQVTQFGKPVTLSCSQTLNHNVMYWYQQKSSQAPKLLFHYYDKDFNNEADTPDNFQSRRPNTSFCFLDIRSPGLGDTAMYLCATSRERGPTGELFFGEGSRLTVL.